This T cell receptor beta chain was observed in a study of blood T cells in healthy people across ages. In this sample, this clonotype turned up once. The antigen remains undetermined. V lost 3 bases and J 2 bases, leaving 7 bases between the germline ends. This CDR3 region has 13 residues. The V gene's germline CDR1 is KGHSH and CDR2 LQKENI. Through a sample-barcoded 5' primer and a J-beta primer mix, a second PCR was run for roughly 7 to 11 cycles. One entry per CDR3 protein results from TCRdb running MiXCR on the 5' RACE reads. Among more than 700,000 distinct CDR3 sequences listed, about 53% were seen once. Study-wide results and limits: Without sorted subsets, naive and antigen-experienced compartments could not be conclusively compared. Diversity of TCR beta per million T cells declined in a roughly linear way with age.

The V call is TRBV18, the J call TRBJ2-5; no reliable D call. This TCR derives from an elderly man in good health. The sequenced sample consisted of blood. CDR3 bases: TGTGCCAGCTCACCGAAACAGCAAGAGACCCAGTACTTC. Its protein is CASSPKQQETQYF.